The sequence of this T cell receptor (beta chain) was determined in a study of cytomegalovirus exposure and HLA in healthy donors. Study findings and constraints: In a later analysis, TCR beta V- and J-gene trimming was associated with a missense DCLRE1C variant.

About this clone itself: Its antigen is undetermined.

PCR amplification relied on 60 Vbeta primers (plus 13 Jbeta primers). Data came from immunoSEQ multiplex PCR; TCRdb stores just in-frame clones and leaves some out. The data contain about 160,000 clones, more than 80% of them singletons. The CDR3 has 15 residues. The V and J ends lost 2 bases and 7 bases, in that order; junction bases with no gene match: 5. The germline V gene has CDR1 ENHRY and CDR2 SYGVKD. The rearrangement joins TRBV10-3 to TRBJ2-2; 9 bases are shared with TRBD1. This receptor was taken from a male donor in good health and CMV-seronegative. Sequencing input: PBMCs. In nucleotides, the CDR3 is TGTGCCATCAGTGAGACAGGGGGCGAGGGCGGGGAGCTGTTTTTT. Amino acids: CAISETGGEGGELFF.